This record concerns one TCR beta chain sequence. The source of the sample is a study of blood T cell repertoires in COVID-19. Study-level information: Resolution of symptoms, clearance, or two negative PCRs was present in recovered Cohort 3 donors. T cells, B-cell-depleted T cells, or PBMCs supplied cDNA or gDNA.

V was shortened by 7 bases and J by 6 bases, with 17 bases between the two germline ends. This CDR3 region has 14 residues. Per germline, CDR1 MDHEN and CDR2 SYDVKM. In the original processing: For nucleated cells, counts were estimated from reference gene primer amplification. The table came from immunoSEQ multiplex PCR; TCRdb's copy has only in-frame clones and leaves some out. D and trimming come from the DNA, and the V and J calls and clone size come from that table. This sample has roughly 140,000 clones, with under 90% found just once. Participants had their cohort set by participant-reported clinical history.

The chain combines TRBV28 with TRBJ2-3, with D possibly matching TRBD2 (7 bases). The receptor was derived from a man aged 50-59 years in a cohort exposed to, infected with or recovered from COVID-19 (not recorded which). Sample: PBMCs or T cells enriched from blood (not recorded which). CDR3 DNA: TGTGCCAGCATAGGGGGTTCCGGGAGGGATACGCAGTATTTT. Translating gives CASIGGSGRDTQYF. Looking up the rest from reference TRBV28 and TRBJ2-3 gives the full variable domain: DVKVTQSSRYLVKRTGEKVFLECVQDMDHENMFWYRQDPGLGLRLIYFSYDVKMKEKGDIPEGYSVSREKKERFSLILESASTNQTSMYLCASIGGSGRDTQYFGPGTRLTVL.